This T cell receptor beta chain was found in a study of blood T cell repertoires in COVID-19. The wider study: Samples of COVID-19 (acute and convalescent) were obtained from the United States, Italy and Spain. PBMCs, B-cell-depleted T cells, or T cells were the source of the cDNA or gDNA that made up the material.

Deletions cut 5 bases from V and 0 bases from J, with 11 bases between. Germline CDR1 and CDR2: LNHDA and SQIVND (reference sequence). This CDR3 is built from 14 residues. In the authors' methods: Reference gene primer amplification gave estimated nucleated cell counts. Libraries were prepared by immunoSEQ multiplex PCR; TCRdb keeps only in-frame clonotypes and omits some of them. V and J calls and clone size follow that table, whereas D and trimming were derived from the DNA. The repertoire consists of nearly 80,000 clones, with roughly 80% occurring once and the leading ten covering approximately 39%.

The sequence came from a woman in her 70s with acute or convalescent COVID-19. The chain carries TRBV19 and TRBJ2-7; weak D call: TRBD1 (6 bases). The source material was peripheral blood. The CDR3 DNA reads TGTGCCAGTAGTCCGACAGGCGTCTCCTACGAGCAGTACTTC. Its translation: CASSPTGVSYEQYF.